This T cell receptor beta chain was sequenced during a study of tumor-infiltrating lymphocytes in oesophageal squamous cell carcinoma. V trimming: 6 bases; J trimming: 1 base; junction bases outside the gene matches: 6. Germline CDR1 is KGHSH and CDR2 is LQKENI. The CDR3 loop spans 14 amino acids. To note about this clonotype: A single base separates this from a much larger clone, so it may be a read error.

In TCRdb, the PCR reads were re-called with MiXCR into one record per CDR3 protein. Of under 20,000 distinct CDR3 sequences listed, 35% to 45% are singletons. The specimen was normal esophageal tissue next to the tumor. This TCR was sampled from a female donor with esophageal squamous cell carcinoma. The rearrangement joins TRBV18 to TRBJ2-7, with TRBD1 matching 7 bases. The CDR3 DNA reads TGTGCCAGCTCGAACAAGGGACAGTCCTACGAGCAGTACTTC. As protein: CASSNKGQSYEQYF.